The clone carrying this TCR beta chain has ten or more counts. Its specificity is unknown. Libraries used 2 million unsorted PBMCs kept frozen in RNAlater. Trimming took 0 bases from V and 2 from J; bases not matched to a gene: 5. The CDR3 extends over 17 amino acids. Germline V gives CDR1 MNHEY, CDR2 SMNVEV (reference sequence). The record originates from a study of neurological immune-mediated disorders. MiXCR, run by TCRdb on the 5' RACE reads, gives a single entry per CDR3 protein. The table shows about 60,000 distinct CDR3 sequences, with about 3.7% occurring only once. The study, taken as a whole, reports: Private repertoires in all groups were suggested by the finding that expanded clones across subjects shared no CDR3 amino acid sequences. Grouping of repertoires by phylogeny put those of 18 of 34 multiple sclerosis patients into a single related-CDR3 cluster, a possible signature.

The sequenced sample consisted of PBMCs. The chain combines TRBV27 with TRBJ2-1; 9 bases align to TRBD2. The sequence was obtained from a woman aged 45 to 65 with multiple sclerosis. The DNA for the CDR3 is TGTGCCAGCAGTTTATCGACTAGCGGTTTCCCCTACAATGAGCAGTTCTTC. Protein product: CASSLSTSGFPYNEQFF.